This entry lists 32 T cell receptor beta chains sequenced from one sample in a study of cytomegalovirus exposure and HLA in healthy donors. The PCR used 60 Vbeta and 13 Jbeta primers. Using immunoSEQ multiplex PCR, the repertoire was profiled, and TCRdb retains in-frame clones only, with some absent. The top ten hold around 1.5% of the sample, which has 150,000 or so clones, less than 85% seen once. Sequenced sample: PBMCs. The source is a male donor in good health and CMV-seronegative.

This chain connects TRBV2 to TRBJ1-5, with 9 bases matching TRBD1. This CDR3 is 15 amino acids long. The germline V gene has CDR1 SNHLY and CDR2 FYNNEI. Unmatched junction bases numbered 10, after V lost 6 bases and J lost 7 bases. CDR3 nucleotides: TGTGCCAGCAGCGGGGACAGGGAAAGGTGGCAGCCCCAGCATTTT. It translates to CASSGDRERWQPQHF.

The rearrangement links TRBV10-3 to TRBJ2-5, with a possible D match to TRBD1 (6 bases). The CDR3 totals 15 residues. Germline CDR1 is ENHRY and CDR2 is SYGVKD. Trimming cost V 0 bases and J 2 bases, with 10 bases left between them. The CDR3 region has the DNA TGTGCCATCAGTGAGTCGGACAGTAGACAAGAGACCCAGTACTTC. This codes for CAISESDSRQETQYF.

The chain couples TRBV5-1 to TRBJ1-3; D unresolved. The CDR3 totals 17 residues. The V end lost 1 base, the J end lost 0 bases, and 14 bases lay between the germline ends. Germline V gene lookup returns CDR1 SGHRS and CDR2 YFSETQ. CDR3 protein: CASSLTPGRDSGNTIYF. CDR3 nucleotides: TGCGCCAGCAGCTTGACCCCCGGACGGGACTCTGGAAACACCATATATTTT.

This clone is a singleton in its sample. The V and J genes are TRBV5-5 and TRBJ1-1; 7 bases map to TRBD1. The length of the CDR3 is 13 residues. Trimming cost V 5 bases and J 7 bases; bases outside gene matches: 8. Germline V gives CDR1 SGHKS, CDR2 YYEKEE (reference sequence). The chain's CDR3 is CASSIRDRLEAFF. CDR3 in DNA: TGTGCCAGCAGTATAAGGGACAGACTTGAAGCTTTCTTT.

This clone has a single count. The CDR3 loop reads CASSGQGGPTEAFF. The CDR3 DNA reads TGTGCCAGCAGTGGACAGGGGGGCCCCACTGAAGCTTTCTTT. V and J are TRBV6-1 and TRBJ1-1, with TRBD1 matching 9 bases. The CDR3 extends over 14 amino acids. From germline, CDR1 is MNHNS and CDR2 SASEGT. V lost 4 bases and J lost 4; bases outside the gene matches: 4.

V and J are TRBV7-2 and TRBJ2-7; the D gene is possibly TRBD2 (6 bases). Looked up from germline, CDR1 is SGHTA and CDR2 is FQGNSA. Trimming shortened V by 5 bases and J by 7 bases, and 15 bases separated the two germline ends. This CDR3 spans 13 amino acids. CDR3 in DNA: TGTGCCAGCAGCCAAAGGACGGGAGCTGAGCAGTACTTC. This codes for CASSQRTGAEQYF.

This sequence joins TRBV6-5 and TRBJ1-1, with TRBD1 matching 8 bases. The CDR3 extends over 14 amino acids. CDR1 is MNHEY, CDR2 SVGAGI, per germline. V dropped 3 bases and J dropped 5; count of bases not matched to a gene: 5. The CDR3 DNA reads TGTGCCAGCAGTTATAGACAGGGGATGACTGAAGCTTTCTTT. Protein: CASSYRQGMTEAFF.

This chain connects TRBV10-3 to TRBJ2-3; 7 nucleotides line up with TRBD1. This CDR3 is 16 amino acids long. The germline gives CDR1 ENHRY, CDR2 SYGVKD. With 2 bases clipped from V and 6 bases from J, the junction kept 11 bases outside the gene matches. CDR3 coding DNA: TGTGCCATCAGTGAGGAGGGGGCCGCACTGAGGGATACGCAGTATTTT. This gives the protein CAISEEGAALRDTQYF.

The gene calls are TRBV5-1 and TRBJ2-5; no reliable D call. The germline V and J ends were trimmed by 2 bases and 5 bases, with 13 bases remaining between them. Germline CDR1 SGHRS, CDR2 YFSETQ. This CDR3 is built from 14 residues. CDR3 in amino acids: CASSFGTPSETQYF. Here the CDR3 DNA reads TGCGCCAGCAGCTTCGGTACTCCTTCGGAGACCCAGTACTTC.

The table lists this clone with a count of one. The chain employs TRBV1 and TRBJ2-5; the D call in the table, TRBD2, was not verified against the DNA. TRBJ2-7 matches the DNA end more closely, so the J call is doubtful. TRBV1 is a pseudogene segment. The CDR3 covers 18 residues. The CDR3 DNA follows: TGCACCAGCAGCCATCCCCGGTGGAGCGGGAGGGACTACTACGAGCAGTACTTC. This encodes CTSSHPRWSGRDYYEQYF.

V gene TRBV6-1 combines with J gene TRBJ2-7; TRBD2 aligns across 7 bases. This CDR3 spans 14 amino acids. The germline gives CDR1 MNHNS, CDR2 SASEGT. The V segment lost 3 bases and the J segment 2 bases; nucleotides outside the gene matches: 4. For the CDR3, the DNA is TGTGCCAGCAGTGACCCTGGGGGGGCCTACGAGCAGTACTTC. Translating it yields CASSDPGGAYEQYF.

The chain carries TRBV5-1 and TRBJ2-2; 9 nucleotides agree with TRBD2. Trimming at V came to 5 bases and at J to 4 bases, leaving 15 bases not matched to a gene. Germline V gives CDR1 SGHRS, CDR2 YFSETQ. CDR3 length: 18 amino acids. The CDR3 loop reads CASSVIGGGALPTGELFF. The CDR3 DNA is TGCGCCAGCAGTGTCATTGGCGGGGGGGCGCTGCCCACCGGGGAGCTGTTTTTT.

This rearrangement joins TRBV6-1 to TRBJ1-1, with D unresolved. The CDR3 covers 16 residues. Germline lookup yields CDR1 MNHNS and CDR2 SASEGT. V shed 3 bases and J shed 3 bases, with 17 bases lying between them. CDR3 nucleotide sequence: TGTGCCAGCAGTGAGATTCGGGGAGGCTTGGACACTGAAGCTTTCTTT. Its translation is CASSEIRGGLDTEAFF.

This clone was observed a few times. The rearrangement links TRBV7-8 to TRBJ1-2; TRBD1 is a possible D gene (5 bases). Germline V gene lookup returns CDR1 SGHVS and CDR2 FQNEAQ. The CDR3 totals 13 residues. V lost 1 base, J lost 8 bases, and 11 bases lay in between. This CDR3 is CASSLDGTGGYTF. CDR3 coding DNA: TGTGCCAGCAGCTTAGATGGTACAGGCGGCTACACCTTC.

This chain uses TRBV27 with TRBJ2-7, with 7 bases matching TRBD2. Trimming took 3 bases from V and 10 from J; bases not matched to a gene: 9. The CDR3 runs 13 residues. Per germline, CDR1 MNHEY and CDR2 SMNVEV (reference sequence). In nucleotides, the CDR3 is TGTGCCAGCAGTTTTCGACCATCAGCGGGACAGTACTTC. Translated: CASSFRPSAGQYF.

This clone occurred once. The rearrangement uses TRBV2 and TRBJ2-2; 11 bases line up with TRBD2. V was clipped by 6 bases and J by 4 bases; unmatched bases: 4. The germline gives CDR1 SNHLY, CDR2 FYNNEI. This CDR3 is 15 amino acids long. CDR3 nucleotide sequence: TGTGCCAGCAGACAAACTAGCGGGAGCACCGGGGAGCTGTTTTTT. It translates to CASRQTSGSTGELFF.

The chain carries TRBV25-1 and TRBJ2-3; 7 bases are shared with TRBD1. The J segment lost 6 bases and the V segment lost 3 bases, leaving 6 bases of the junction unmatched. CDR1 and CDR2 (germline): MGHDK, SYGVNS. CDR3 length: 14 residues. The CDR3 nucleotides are TGTGCCAGCAGTGAGCAACAGGGGTGGGATACGCAGTATTTT. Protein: CASSEQQGWDTQYF. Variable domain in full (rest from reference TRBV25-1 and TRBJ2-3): EADIYQTPRYLVIGTGKKITLECSQTMGHDKMYWYQQDPGMELHLIHYSYGVNSTEKGDLSSESTVSRIRTEHFPLTLESARPSHTSQYLCASSEQQGWDTQYFGPGTRLTVL.

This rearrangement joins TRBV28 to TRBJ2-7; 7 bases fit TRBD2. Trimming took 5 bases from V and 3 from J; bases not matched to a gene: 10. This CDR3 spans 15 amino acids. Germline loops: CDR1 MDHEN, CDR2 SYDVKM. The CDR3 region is CASSPPGGRDYEQYF. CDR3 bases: TGTGCCAGCAGTCCCCCAGGAGGGAGGGACTACGAGCAGTACTTC.

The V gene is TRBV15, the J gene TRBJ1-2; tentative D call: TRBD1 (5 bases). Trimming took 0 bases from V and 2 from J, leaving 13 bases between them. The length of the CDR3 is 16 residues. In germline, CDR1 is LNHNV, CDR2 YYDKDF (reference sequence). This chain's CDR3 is CATSRDGQGGNYGYTF. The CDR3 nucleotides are TGTGCCACCAGCAGAGACGGGCAGGGAGGCAACTATGGCTACACCTTC.

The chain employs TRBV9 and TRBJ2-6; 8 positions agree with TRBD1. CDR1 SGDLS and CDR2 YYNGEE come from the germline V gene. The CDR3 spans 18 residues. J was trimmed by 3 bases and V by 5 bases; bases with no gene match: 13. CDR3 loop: CASSHAWDRNFGANVLTF. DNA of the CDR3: TGTGCCAGCAGTCACGCCTGGGACAGGAACTTTGGGGCCAACGTCCTGACTTTC.

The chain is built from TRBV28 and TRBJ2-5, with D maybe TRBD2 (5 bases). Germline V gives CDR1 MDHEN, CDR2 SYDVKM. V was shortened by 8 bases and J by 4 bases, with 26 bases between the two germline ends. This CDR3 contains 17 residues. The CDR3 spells CASEGRTGVGYRETQYF. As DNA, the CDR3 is TGTGCCAGCGAAGGCCGGACCGGGGTTGGGTACCGAGAGACCCAGTACTTC.

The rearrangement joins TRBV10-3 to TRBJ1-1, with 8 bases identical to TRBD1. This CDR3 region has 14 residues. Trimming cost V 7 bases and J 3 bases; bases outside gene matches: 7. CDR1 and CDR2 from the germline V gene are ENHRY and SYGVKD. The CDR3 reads CAIKTTGGDTEAFF. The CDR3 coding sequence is TGTGCCATCAAAACAACAGGGGGTGACACTGAAGCTTTCTTT.

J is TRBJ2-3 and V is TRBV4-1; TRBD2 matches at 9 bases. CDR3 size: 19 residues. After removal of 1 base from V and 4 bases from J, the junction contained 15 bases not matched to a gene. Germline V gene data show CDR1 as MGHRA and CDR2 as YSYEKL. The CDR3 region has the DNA TGCGCCAGCAGCCAAGGGGGTAAGGGAGCGGGAGGATACTCAGATACGCAGTATTTT. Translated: CASSQGGKGAGGYSDTQYF.

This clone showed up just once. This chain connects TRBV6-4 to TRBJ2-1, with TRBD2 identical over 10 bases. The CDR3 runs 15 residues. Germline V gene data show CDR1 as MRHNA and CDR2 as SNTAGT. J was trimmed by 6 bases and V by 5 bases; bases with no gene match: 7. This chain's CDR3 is CASSSSGSSSNEQFF. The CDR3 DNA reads TGTGCCAGCAGTTCTAGCGGGAGTTCTTCCAATGAGCAGTTCTTC.

The CDR3 here is CATSRDRRAETQYF. The CDR3 region has the DNA TGTGCCACCAGCAGAGATCGCAGGGCCGAGACCCAGTACTTC. The gene calls are TRBV15 and TRBJ2-5; D may be TRBD1 (5 bases). Germline CDR1 reads LNHNV; CDR2 reads YYDKDF (reference sequence). V lost 0 bases and J 5 bases, leaving 10 bases between the germline ends. CDR3 size: 14 residues. The full variable domain, completed using reference TRBV15 and TRBJ2-5, is DAMVIQNPRYQVTQFGKPVTLSCSQTLNHNVMYWYQQKSSQAPKLLFHYYDKDFNNEADTPDNFQSRRPNTSFCFLDIRSPGLGDTAMYLCATSRDRRAETQYFGPGTRLLVL.

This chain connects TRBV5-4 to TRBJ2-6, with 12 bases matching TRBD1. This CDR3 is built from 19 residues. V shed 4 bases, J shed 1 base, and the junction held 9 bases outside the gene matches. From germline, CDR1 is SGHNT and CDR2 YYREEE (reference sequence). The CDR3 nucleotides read TGTGCCAGCAGCCAGCCTGGGACAGGGGGCCTTTCTGGGGCCAACGTCCTGACTTTC. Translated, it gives CASSQPGTGGLSGANVLTF.

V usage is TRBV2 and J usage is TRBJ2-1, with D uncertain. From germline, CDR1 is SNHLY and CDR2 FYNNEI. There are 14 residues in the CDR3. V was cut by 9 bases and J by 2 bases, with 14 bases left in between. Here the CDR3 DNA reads TGTGCCAGTCGACAATTAGTTACCTACAATGAGCAGTTCTTC. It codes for CASRQLVTYNEQFF. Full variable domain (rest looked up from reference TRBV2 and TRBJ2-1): EPEVTQTPSHQVTQMGQEVILRCVPISNHLYFYWYRQILGQKVEFLVSFYNNEISEKSEIFDDQFSVERPDGSNFTLKIRSTKLEDSAMYFCASRQLVTYNEQFFGPGTRLTVL.

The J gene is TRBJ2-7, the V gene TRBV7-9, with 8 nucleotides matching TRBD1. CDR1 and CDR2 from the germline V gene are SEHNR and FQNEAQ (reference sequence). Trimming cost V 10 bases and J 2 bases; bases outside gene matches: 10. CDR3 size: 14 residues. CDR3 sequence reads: CATETGTGAYEQYF. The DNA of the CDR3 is TGTGCCACCGAAACCGGGACAGGAGCCTACGAGCAGTACTTC. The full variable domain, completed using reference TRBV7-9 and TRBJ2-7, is DTGVSQNPRHKITKRGQNVTFRCDPISEHNRLYWYRQTLGQGPEFLTYFQNEAQLEKSRLLSDRFSAERPKGSFSTLEIQRTEQGDSAMYLCATETGTGAYEQYFGPGTRLTVT.

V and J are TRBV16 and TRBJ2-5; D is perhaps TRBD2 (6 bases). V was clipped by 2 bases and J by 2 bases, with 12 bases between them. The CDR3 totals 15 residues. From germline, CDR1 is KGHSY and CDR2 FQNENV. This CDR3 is CASSQRGAEQETQYF. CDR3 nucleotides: TGTGCCAGCAGCCAACGCGGGGCGGAACAAGAGACCCAGTACTTC.

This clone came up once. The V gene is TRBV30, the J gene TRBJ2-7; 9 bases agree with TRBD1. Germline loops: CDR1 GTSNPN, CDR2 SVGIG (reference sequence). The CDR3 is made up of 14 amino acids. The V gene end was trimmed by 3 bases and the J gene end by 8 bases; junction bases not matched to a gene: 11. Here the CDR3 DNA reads TGTGCCTGGAGATATTCCGGGACAGGGAGGCAGCAGTACTTC. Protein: CAWRYSGTGRQQYF.

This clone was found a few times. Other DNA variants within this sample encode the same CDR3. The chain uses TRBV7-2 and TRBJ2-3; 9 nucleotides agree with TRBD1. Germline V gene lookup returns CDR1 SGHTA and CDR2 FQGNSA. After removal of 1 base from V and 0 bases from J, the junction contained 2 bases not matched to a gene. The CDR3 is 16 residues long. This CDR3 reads CASSLVGTGSTDTQYF. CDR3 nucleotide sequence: TGTGCCAGCAGCTTAGTAGGGACAGGGAGCACAGATACGCAGTATTTT. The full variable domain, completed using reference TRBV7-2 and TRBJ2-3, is GAGVSQSPSNKVTEKGKDVELRCDPISGHTALYWYRQSLGQGLEFLIYFQGNSAPDKSGLPSDRFSAERTGGSVSTLTIQRTQQEDSAVYLCASSLVGTGSTDTQYFGPGTRLTVL.

The CDR3 here is CASSRGTGSAQPQHF. The CDR3, as DNA: TGTGCCAGCAGTAGGGGGACAGGGTCCGCTCAGCCCCAGCATTTT. J is TRBJ1-5 and V is TRBV6-5, with TRBD1 matching over 9 bases. The CDR3 extends over 15 amino acids. The V gene end was trimmed by 5 bases and the J gene end by 6 bases; junction bases not matched to a gene: 8. CDR1 and CDR2 (germline): MNHEY, SVGAGI.